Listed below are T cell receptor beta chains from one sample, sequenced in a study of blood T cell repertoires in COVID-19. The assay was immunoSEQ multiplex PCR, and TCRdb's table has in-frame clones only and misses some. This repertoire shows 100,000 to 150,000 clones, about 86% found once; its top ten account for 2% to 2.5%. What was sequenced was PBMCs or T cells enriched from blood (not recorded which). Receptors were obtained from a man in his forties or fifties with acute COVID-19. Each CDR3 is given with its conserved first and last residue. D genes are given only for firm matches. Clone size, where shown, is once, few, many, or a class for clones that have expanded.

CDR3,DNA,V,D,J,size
CASSVVPSSGNTIYF,TGTGCCAGCAGCGTAGTTCCTTCCTCTGGAAACACCATATATTTT,TRBV9,-,TRBJ1-3,-
CASSQVRRTEAFF,TGTGCCAGCAGCCAAGTGAGGAGGACTGAAGCTTTCTTT,TRBV3-1/TRBV3-2,-,TRBJ1-1,few
CASSVGGQGSDYGYTF,TGTGCCAGCAGCGTAGGGGGACAGGGGTCTGATTATGGCTACACCTTC,TRBV9,TRBD1,TRBJ1-2,-
CASSDKSYSSNQPQHF,TGTGCCAGCAGTGACAAAAGTTATAGCAGCAATCAGCCCCAGCATTTT,TRBV6-1,-,TRBJ1-5,-
CASSAQQAGNQETQYF,TGTGCCAGCAGCGCACAGCAAGCCGGAAACCAAGAGACCCAGTACTTC,TRBV7-6,-,TRBJ2-5,once
CASSSTGGANYEQYF,TGTGCCAGCAGCTCCACAGGGGGTGCCAACTACGAGCAGTACTTC,TRBV6-5,TRBD1,TRBJ2-7,few
CASSFAGELFF,TGTGCCAGCAGCTTCGCCGGGGAGCTGTTTTTT,TRBV5-8,-,TRBJ2-2,-
CASSLAPGWNTEAFF,TGTGCCAGCAGCTTAGCGCCGGGATGGAACACTGAAGCTTTCTTT,TRBV7-2,-,TRBJ1-1,-
CASSLSGRLDTEAFF,TGTGCCAGCAGCTTATCAGGGAGGTTGGACACTGAAGCTTTCTTT,TRBV11-3,-,TRBJ1-1,-
CASSVDGTREAEQFF,TGTGCCAGCAGCGTAGATGGGACTAGGGAGGCTGAGCAGTTCTTC,TRBV9,TRBD2,TRBJ2-1,-
CASSRQGRDTIYF,TGCGCCAGCAGTCGGCAGGGTCGAGACACCATATATTTT,TRBV5-1,-,TRBJ1-3,-
CASGRAGELFF,TGTGCCAGCGGCAGGGCTGGGGAGCTGTTTTTT,TRBV12-3/TRBV12-4,-,TRBJ2-2,-
CASSLNGGAEAFF,TGTGCCAGCAGCCTCAACGGGGGGGCTGAAGCTTTCTTT,TRBV6-5,-,TRBJ1-1,few
CASAWFSDTEAFF,TGTGCCAGCGCCTGGTTCAGCGACACTGAAGCTTTCTTT,TRBV7-2,-,TRBJ1-1,-
CASAPGGTDTEAFF,TGTGCCAGCGCTCCAGGGGGAACGGACACTGAAGCTTTCTTT,TRBV7-2,TRBD1,TRBJ1-1,-
CASSFSGLEGESMRYTF,TGTGCCAGCAGCTTTTCCGGACTCGAAGGAGAATCTATGCGCTACACCTTC,TRBV7-6,-,TRBJ1-2,-
CAASGTLGQGNTGELFF,TGTGCCGCCAGTGGGACGCTAGGGCAGGGTAACACCGGGGAGCTGTTTTTT,TRBV24-1,-,TRBJ2-2,-
CASSPTFTGNTIYF,TGTGCCAGCAGCCCTACCTTTACCGGAAACACCATATATTTT,TRBV5-6,-,TRBJ1-3,-
CASSPRDRGGTDTQYF,TGTGCCAGCAGCCCTCGGGACAGGGGGGGAACAGATACGCAGTATTTT,TRBV7-8,TRBD1,TRBJ2-3,-
CASSIARGRDQYF,TGTGCCAGTAGTATAGCACGGGGAAGGGACCAGTACTTC,TRBV19,-,TRBJ2-5,-
CASSPGLGEGELFF,TGTGCCAGTAGTCCAGGACTTGGGGAGGGGGAGCTGTTTTTT,TRBV19,-,TRBJ2-2,-
CASVAGGTDTQYF,TGTGCCAGTGTAGCGGGGGGCACCGATACGCAGTATTTT,TRBV19,TRBD2,TRBJ2-3,-
CASSVTGDRDQPQHF,TGTGCCAGCAGCGTAACGGGGGACAGGGATCAGCCCCAGCATTTT,TRBV9,TRBD1,TRBJ1-5,once
CASSLSGTSYSYEQYF,TGTGCCAGCTCACTTTCCGGGACTAGCTACTCCTACGAGCAGTACTTC,TRBV18,TRBD2,TRBJ2-7,-
CASSPLSGKGGDGELFF,TGTGCCAGCAGCCCCCTCTCAGGAAAAGGGGGAGACGGGGAGCTGTTTTTT,TRBV14,-,TRBJ2-2,-
CASSSRTGEAGELFF,TGTGCCAGCAGCTCAAGGACAGGGGAGGCCGGGGAGCTGTTTTTT,TRBV11-3,TRBD1,TRBJ2-2,-
CASRGQGKGEQFF,TGTGCCAGCAGGGGACAGGGAAAAGGTGAGCAGTTCTTC,TRBV28,TRBD1,TRBJ2-1,-
CASSSGQGAPEVRYTF,TGTGCCAGCAGTTCGGGACAGGGGGCTCCCGAGGTCCGCTACACCTTC,TRBV6-5,TRBD1,TRBJ1-2,-
CASDRDRNTEAFF,TGTGCCAGCGATAGGGACAGAAACACTGAAGCTTTCTTT,TRBV7-2,TRBD1,TRBJ1-1,once
CALGGDYNEQFF,TGTGCCCTGGGGGGGGACTACAATGAGCAGTTCTTC,TRBV18,TRBD2,TRBJ2-1,-
CASTGTGSYEQYF,TGTGCCAGCACCGGGACAGGCTCCTACGAGCAGTACTTC,TRBV2,TRBD1,TRBJ2-7,-
CSVALLAEKGGTGELFF,TGCAGCGTTGCCCTACTAGCGGAAAAAGGAGGTACCGGGGAGCTGTTTTTT,TRBV29-1,TRBD2,TRBJ2-2,-
CSVARGAEGTQYF,TGCAGCGTTGCGCGGGGGGCCGAGGGTACGCAGTATTTT,TRBV29-1,TRBD2,TRBJ2-3,-
CASSSGGRKQFF,TGTGCCAGCAGCTCAGGGGGGCGAAAGCAGTTCTTC,TRBV12-3/TRBV12-4,-,TRBJ2-1,-
CASSIGQGGTEAFF,TGTGCCAGCAGCATAGGCCAGGGGGGCACTGAAGCTTTCTTT,TRBV3-1/TRBV3-2,TRBD1,TRBJ1-1,-